This TCR beta chain derives from a study of blood T cell repertoires in COVID-19. Study background: Acute-phase and convalescent COVID-19 samples originated in the United States, Italy and Spain.

Looked up from germline, CDR1 is SGHNT and CDR2 is YYREEE (reference sequence). The CDR3 contains 14 residues. The V end was cut by 1 base, the J end by 8 bases, with 10 bases between. Under the authors' procedure: Reference gene primer amplification in the assay estimated nucleated cell counts. Assay: immunoSEQ multiplex PCR; the TCRdb copy retains only in-frame clones and omits some. V, J and clone size are those of that table, while D and trimming were read from the DNA. The sample records about 160,000 clones, 87% being singletons. The chain carries TRBV5-4 and TRBJ1-6; D perhaps matches TRBD1 (5 bases). Material: peripheral blood. The source of this sequence is a woman aged 60-75 years who had recovered from COVID-19. CDR3 coding DNA: TGTGCCAGCAGCTTGCCAGGGCAGGATTCACCCCTCCACTTT. Its protein product is CASSLPGQDSPLHF.